Each of the 7 T cell receptor beta chains below was sequenced from the same sample in a study of T cells after yellow fever vaccination. MiXCR, run by TCRdb on the 5' RACE reads, gives a single entry per CDR3 protein. Among tens of thousands of distinct CDR3 sequences listed, about 7.7% were seen once. The specimen was CD8+ T cells sorted from PBMCs, collected on the day of the yellow fever booster vaccination. These receptor sequences come from a man in his thirties or forties who received the YFV17D yellow fever vaccine.

This chain uses TRBV6-5 with TRBJ2-1; D not resolved. The CDR3 is made up of 15 amino acids. Per the germline V gene, CDR1 is MNHEY and CDR2 is SVGAGI. With 1 base removed from V and 0 bases from J, the gap between germline ends came to 7 bases. CDR3 in DNA: TGTGCCAGCAGTTACTTAAGGACCTCCTACAATGAGCAGTTCTTC. Translating it yields CASSYLRTSYNEQFF.

The chain is built from TRBV6-1 and TRBJ2-4; tentative D call: TRBD2 (5 bases). Trimming removed 4 bases at V and 1 base at J, with 5 bases between. From germline, CDR1 is MNHNS and CDR2 SASEGT. The CDR3 totals 13 residues. CDR3 residues: CASSGGAKNIQYF. CDR3 sequence (DNA): TGTGCCAGCAGTGGAGGGGCCAAAAACATTCAGTACTTC.

This clonotype was observed a handful of times. This chain joins TRBV14 and TRBJ2-7, with 7 bases aligning to TRBD2. Germline trimming cut 4 bases from V and 6 bases from J; bases unmatched to any gene: 9. CDR3 length: 14 amino acids. Germline CDR1 SGHDN, CDR2 FVKESK. The DNA of the CDR3 is TGTGCCAGCAGCCGAGGCGGGCTAGCGGTCGAGCAGTACTTC. It specifies CASSRGGLAVEQYF.

This sequence joins TRBV6-4 and TRBJ2-7; D might be TRBD2 (5 bases). CDR3 length equals 10 residues. Per germline, CDR1 MRHNA and CDR2 SNTAGT. V was pared by 7 bases and J by 13 bases, with 14 bases between. The CDR3 nucleotides read TGTGCCAGCACCTCCTGCGGAGGTTACTTC. This sequence encodes CASTSCGGYF.

This clonotype was picked up many times. V and J are TRBV27 and TRBJ2-7, with 9 bases fitting TRBD1. Germline CDR1 reads MNHEY; CDR2 reads SMNVEV (reference sequence). This CDR3 spans 14 amino acids. Germline trimming cut 9 bases from V and 6 bases from J; bases unmatched to any gene: 12. CDR3 amino acids: CASGGSTGGLEQYF. CDR3 nucleotide sequence: TGTGCCAGTGGAGGATCTACAGGGGGCCTCGAGCAGTACTTC.

This clonotype has a handful of counts. The rearrangement joins TRBV14 to TRBJ2-7; 10 bases agree with TRBD1. Looked up from germline, CDR1 is SGHDN and CDR2 is FVKESK. The CDR3 spans 16 residues. V lost 0 bases, J lost 4 bases, and 6 bases stayed unmatched. The CDR3 sequence: CASSQDRTGGMYEQYF. CDR3 coding DNA: TGTGCCAGCAGCCAAGATCGGACAGGGGGAATGTACGAGCAGTACTTC.

A few counts support this clonotype. This chain connects TRBV6-1 to TRBJ2-7; D possibly corresponds to TRBD2 (6 bases). Germline CDR1 reads MNHNS; CDR2 reads SASEGT. This CDR3 comprises 16 residues. Between the trimmed V and J ends, which lost 6 bases and 7 bases, there was a span of 25 bases. CDR3 residues: CASRTFLNRGLDEQYF. The CDR3 DNA follows: TGTGCCAGCAGGACATTTTTAAACCGGGGGTTGGATGAGCAGTACTTC.